One T cell receptor beta chain is described in this entry. This clonotype showed up just a few times. Its antigen remains unidentified. Per-base qualities were not stored, and no clone one base away is much larger. The data are from a study of Graves' ophthalmopathy and Graves' hyperthyroidism (dated 2018 in TCRdb). Regarding the study in general: Peripheral blood was collected at initial diagnosis, prior to any treatment. In total, some 140 blood samples were TCR-sequenced: some 40 ophthalmopathy, some 75 hyperthyroidism and approximately 17 hyperthyroidism-to-ophthalmopathy patients. The approximately 100 discovery patients were randomly divided into training and test sets at a 7:3 ratio. In roughly six hyperthyroidism patients, the T-cell repertoires found in thyroid tissue were compared with those found in blood. Following sample collection, hyperthyroidism patients were given methimazole at a starting dose of 30 mg daily, and ophthalmopathy patients were given high-dose intravenous methylprednisolone. TCR beta repertoire signatures were used to distinguish Graves' ophthalmopathy from Graves' hyperthyroidism and to predict progression to ophthalmopathy. The independent validation cohort included 18 to 20 hyperthyroidism patients plus 17 patients who later progressed from hyperthyroidism to ophthalmopathy. To explore V-J signatures that separate ophthalmopathy from hyperthyroidism, a discovery set of approximately 100 patients was enrolled, consisting of 40 to 45 with ophthalmopathy and about 60 with stable hyperthyroidism. Overall study results and their limits: Sample size was not statistically predetermined, and group allocation was not concealed from the investigators. In validation, the model predicted ophthalmopathy progression with more than 55% sensitivity and roughly 78% specificity; roughly eleven predicted patients were CT-confirmed with GO in a median of around 6 months. Among expanded thyroid clonotypes with frequency above 0.001, most also showed up in blood, which suggests that blood repertoires may reflect the thyroid immune response. Ophthalmopathy was separated from stable hyperthyroidism by the 13-signature model with roughly 90% sensitivity and 81% to 84% specificity in cross-validation and with 80%/75% in the test set.

Cut back by 6 bases and 3 bases, the V and J ends lie 12 bases apart. Taken from cysteine to phenylalanine, the CDR3 has 13 residues. This entry keeps only the CDR3 DNA: 39 bases, framed from base 1. A patient counted as having stable hyperthyroidism if there was no progression to ophthalmopathy within 18 months of follow-up. Hyperthyroidism patients were newly diagnosed, with disease duration under 2 months, and aged 18 to 65 years. Patients with other autoimmune diseases, uncontrolled infections, pregnancy or lactation were excluded from the study. Diagnosis relied on clinical symptoms, serum thyroxine, TRAb, thyroid ultrasound and orbital computed tomography. PBMCs were isolated from 7.5 to 10 ml of fresh peripheral blood by Ficoll-Paque density gradient centrifugation. Total RNA was extracted using Trizol reagent, and RNA quality was checked on an Agilent 2100 Bioanalyzer. For repertoire sequencing, TCR beta CDR3 regions were amplified from RNA transcripts. The first round of RT-PCR was done with HTBI primers and the Qiagen OneStep RT-PCR kit, and was followed by a second round of multiplex PCR, then size selection and purification. Sequencing of the libraries was carried out on an Illumina HiSeq2000 in paired-end mode with 100 bp reads. The authors processed their data as follows. SOAPnuke was used to process the reads, removing any read that contained adapters or uncalled bases, had a mean Phred below 15, or lacked an exact match to the constant primer or identifier. COPE v1.2.5 was used to merge high-quality paired reads. Clonotypes were defined as unique nucleotide sequences and were aligned to IMGT TRB V, D and J references using MiTCR v1.1. Only V-J combinations with frequency above 0.0001 were analysed, covering about 99% of repertoires. For each V-J combination, a TCR clonal expansion and chaos score was defined as F50 clonal expansion divided by the chaos observed in the TCRdist matrix. Welch's t-statistics and random forest were used to reduce the features to 13 V-J combinations, which were then used as input to a naive Bayes classifier. The similarity between thyroid and blood repertoires was quantified using the Morisita-Horn index. The raw public reads went through TCRdb reprocessing: fastp at Q25, MiXCR clone calling, in-frame beta chains kept. Each entry merges the rows of one CDR3 protein and shows their most common DNA and genes. These V and J calls derive from TCRdb rather than the authors' analysis. This sample comprises hundreds of thousands of distinct CDR3 sequences, around a fifth of them detected only once. The ten top clones hold roughly 3% of the sample.

Input material: peripheral blood. This TCR derives from a young woman with stable Graves' hyperthyroidism. Donor details come from another sample of the same person, matched by shared clones. The chain is encoded by TRBV12-3 or TRBV12-4 joined to TRBJ2-7; TRBD1 is perhaps the D gene, given 5 matching bases. The nucleotide sequence reads as follows: TGTGCCAGCAGCCCAGGACATTACTACGAGCAGTACTTC. Its amino acids are CASSPGHYYEQYF.